These 25 T cell receptor beta chains were sequenced from one sample in a study of blood T cell repertoires in COVID-19. Repertoires were generated with immunoSEQ multiplex PCR, while TCRdb's copy carries only in-frame clones and drops some. Of roughly 280,000 clones detected, about 90% appear once; the ten largest clones hold 1.9%. The sequencing input was PBMCs or T cells enriched from blood (not recorded which). These receptors all come from a woman aged 55-75 years who had recovered from COVID-19.

The chain employs TRBV28 and TRBJ1-1; 9 positions match TRBD1. Germline CDR1 is MDHEN and CDR2 is SYDVKM. With 6 bases clipped from V and 1 base from J, the junction kept 6 bases outside the gene matches. This CDR3 spans 15 amino acids. The CDR3: CASRGTGIGNTEAFF. CDR3 bases: TGTGCCAGCAGAGGGACAGGGATCGGGAACACTGAAGCTTTCTTT.

V gene TRBV7-9 combines with J gene TRBJ2-2; 11 bases match TRBD1. Germline values: CDR1 SEHNR, CDR2 FQNEAQ (reference sequence). V shed 5 bases and J 6 bases; nucleotides not matched to a gene: 5. CDR3 size: 15 residues. CDR3 bases: TGTGCCAGCAGCAAGGACAGGGGGCCGGCCGGGGAGCTGTTTTTT. Amino acid sequence: CASSKDRGPAGELFF.

V gene TRBV3-1 (or the pseudogene TRBV3-2) combines with J gene TRBJ2-3; 12 nucleotides match TRBD2. This CDR3 has 18 amino acids. Germline V gene lookup returns CDR1 LGHDT and CDR2 YNNKEL (reference sequence). J lost 1 base, V lost 1 base, and 6 bases had no gene match. The DNA for the CDR3 is TGTGCCAGCAGCCAAGGTGCTAGCGGGAGGGGGGGCACAGATACGCAGTATTTT. It encodes CASSQGASGRGGTDTQYF.

The chain couples TRBV10-3 to TRBJ2-1; perhaps TRBD1 as D (5 bases). The CDR3 spans 12 residues. Germline V CDR1 and CDR2: ENHRY, SYGVKD. Trimming cost V 8 bases and J 5 bases, with 10 bases left between them. The CDR3 spells CAILKGDNEQFF. The CDR3 DNA reads as TGTGCCATCTTAAAAGGGGACAATGAGCAGTTCTTC.

The chain recombines TRBV28 with TRBJ1-4; 7 positions match TRBD1. The V segment lost 6 bases and the J segment 0 bases; nucleotides outside the gene matches: 4. This CDR3 spans 15 amino acids. CDR1 and CDR2 (germline): MDHEN, SYDVKM. The CDR3 loop is CASRTGQSTNEKLFF. CDR3 sequence (DNA): TGTGCCAGCAGAACGGGACAGTCAACTAATGAAAAACTGTTTTTT.

The chain joins TRBV5-1 to TRBJ2-7, with TRBD1 matching 10 bases. CDR3 length: 14 amino acids. Germline-derived CDR1 and CDR2 are SGHRS and YFSETQ. Unmatched junction bases numbered 4, after V lost 1 base and J lost 6 bases. CDR3 nucleotide sequence: TGCGCCAGCAGCTTGAGACAGGGGGCGATCGAGCAGTACTTC. Translation: CASSLRQGAIEQYF.

The chain employs TRBV10-3 and TRBJ1-4; 11 nucleotides line up with TRBD1. The CDR3 contains 15 residues. After removal of 10 bases from V and 12 bases from J, the junction contained 16 bases not matched to a gene. The V gene's germline CDR1 is ENHRY and CDR2 SYGVKD. The CDR3 protein is CARDVPGQGVRELFF. CDR3 coding DNA: TGTGCCAGGGACGTGCCGGGACAGGGGGTGAGGGAACTGTTTTTT.

The rearrangement uses TRBV7-9 and TRBJ1-2; D unclear. The length of the CDR3 is 13 residues. Germline V gives CDR1 SEHNR, CDR2 FQNEAQ (reference sequence). V lost 4 bases to trimming and J lost 4 bases, with 10 bases between them. CDR3 DNA: TGTGCCAGCAGCTATGGACTGGCCTATGGCTACACCTTC. Amino acids: CASSYGLAYGYTF.

In this sample, this clone turned up once. This chain uses TRBV9 with TRBJ1-2; no reliable D call. The germline V gene encodes CDR1 SGDLS and CDR2 YYNGEE. The V end was cut by 0 bases, the J end by 11 bases, with 11 bases between. This CDR3 comprises 12 residues. As DNA, the CDR3 is TGTGCCAGCAGCGTAGGCCCGGGTTCGTACACCTTC. It codes for CASSVGPGSYTF.

The chain carries TRBV11-1 and TRBJ2-5; D call uncertain. Germline CDR1 is SGHAT and CDR2 is FQDESV (reference sequence). V was trimmed by 3 bases and J by 1 base, leaving 12 bases between them. The CDR3 covers 15 residues. CDR3 amino acids: CASSFGGIAQETQYF. DNA for the CDR3: TGTGCCAGCAGCTTCGGCGGTATCGCCCAAGAGACCCAGTACTTC.

The chain uses TRBV7-3 and TRBJ1-2, with D possibly TRBD1 on 6 matching bases. CDR1 SGHTA and CDR2 FQGTGA come from the germline V gene. The CDR3 is 13 residues long. The ends were cut back, 5 bases at V and 7 bases at J, with 14 bases in the middle. CDR3 sequence reads: CASSPTGIAGYTF. For the CDR3, the DNA is TGTGCCAGCAGCCCAACAGGGATCGCTGGCTACACCTTC.

The chain uses TRBV5-1 and TRBJ1-3, with D maybe TRBD1 (6 bases). The CDR3 is 16 amino acids. Germline CDR1 SGHRS, CDR2 YFSETQ. Trimming cost V 4 bases and J 0 bases, with 14 bases left between them. The CDR3 here is CASSPGQGFSGNTIYF. DNA for the CDR3: TGCGCCAGCAGCCCAGGGCAGGGGTTCTCTGGAAACACCATATATTTT.

V usage is TRBV3-1 (or the pseudogene TRBV3-2) and J usage is TRBJ2-7; TRBD2 matches at 11 bases. Losses at the gene ends were 3 bases for V and 6 bases for J; bases not matched to a gene: 4. This CDR3 comprises 14 residues. Germline CDR1 LGHDT, CDR2 YNNKEL (reference sequence). The DNA for the CDR3 is TGTGCCAGCAGCCACCCGGGACTAGCGGCCGAGCAGTACTTC. This translates into CASSHPGLAAEQYF.

This rearrangement joins TRBV12-3 or TRBV12-4 to TRBJ2-1; D gene ambiguous. This CDR3 is 12 amino acids long. V was trimmed by 5 bases and J by 3 bases, leaving 5 bases between them. The CDR3 region has the DNA TGTGCCAGCAGTGGAGACTACAATGAGCAGTTCTTC. This translates into CASSGDYNEQFF.

The chain couples TRBV5-1 to TRBJ2-1; 7 bases are a match to TRBD2. Germline lookup yields CDR1 SGHRS and CDR2 YFSETQ. CDR3 length equals 15 residues. V trimming: 6 bases; J trimming: 4 bases; junction bases outside the gene matches: 10. CDR3 sequence reads: CASTVELALYNEQFF. The CDR3 nucleotides read TGCGCCAGCACTGTGGAACTAGCGTTATACAATGAGCAGTTCTTC.

The genes are TRBV16 and TRBJ1-1; D is uncertain. Per germline, CDR1 KGHSY and CDR2 FQNENV. The V and J ends lost 5 bases and 7 bases respectively, with 8 bases between them. CDR3 length: 11 residues. In nucleotides, the CDR3 is TGTGCCAGCAGCACGCTCGGTGAAGCTTTCTTT. It specifies CASSTLGEAFF.

For this clone: Its ends do not fully match the called genes, so a read error is possible. The J gene is TRBJ2-7, the V gene TRBV19; tentative D call: TRBD1 (6 bases). This CDR3 contains 13 residues. The V gene's germline CDR1 is LNHDA and CDR2 SQIVND (reference sequence). CDR3 DNA: TGTGCCAGTAGTATAGCCCCATCGACAGGAGTGGCCTTC. Protein product: CASSIAPSTGVAF.

On this clone itself: The junction departs from the called germline gene at one end, perhaps through a read error. The chain employs TRBV7-7 and TRBJ2-1, with 12 bases identical to TRBD2. The germline V gene has CDR1 SSHAT and CDR2 FNYEAQ (reference sequence). This CDR3 contains 16 residues. The CDR3: CASSLRLAGVHNEQFF. The DNA for the CDR3 is TGTGCTAGCAGCCTCCGACTAGCGGGAGTACACAATGAGCAGTTCTTC.

This clone has only a few counts. This chain connects TRBV3-1 (or the pseudogene TRBV3-2) to TRBJ1-5, with 10 bases fitting TRBD1. Losses at the gene ends were 3 bases for V and 5 bases for J; bases not matched to a gene: 4. In germline, CDR1 is LGHDT, CDR2 YNNKEL (reference sequence). This CDR3 has 15 residues. CDR3 nucleotide sequence: TGTGCCAGCAGCCACGGGGACAGGGGTCATCAGCCCCAGCATTTT. Its translation is CASSHGDRGHQPQHF.

The chain joins TRBV29-1 to TRBJ2-2, with 10 bases lining up with TRBD1. V shed 6 bases, J shed 4 bases, and the junction held 8 bases outside the gene matches. Germline values: CDR1 SQVTM, CDR2 ANQGSEA. CDR3 length: 15 amino acids. Here the CDR3 reads CSVRSGTGATGELFF. CDR3 DNA: TGCAGCGTCCGTTCTGGGACAGGGGCCACCGGGGAGCTGTTTTTT.

The genes are TRBV21-1 and TRBJ2-6; the tabulated D call, TRBD2, remains unverified against the DNA. TRBV21-1 is assigned pseudogene status. CDR3 size: 21 residues. CDR3 residues: CASSKEGLARLPRSGANVLTF. Written as DNA, the CDR3 is TGTGCCAGCAGCAAAGAAGGACTAGCTCGGCTCCCTCGCTCTGGGGCCAACGTCCTGACTTTC.

The chain is built from TRBV5-8 and TRBJ1-4; a possible D gene is TRBD1 (6 bases). Between the trimmed V and J ends, which lost 2 bases and 8 bases, there was a span of 16 bases. This CDR3 has 15 amino acids. Germline V lookup: CDR1 SGHTS, CDR2 YDEGEE. The CDR3: CASSLGQGPGEKLFF. CDR3 nucleotide sequence: TGTGCCAGCAGCTTAGGTCAGGGGCCGGGAGAAAAACTGTTTTTT.

This clone was detected once. This rearrangement joins TRBV20-1 to TRBJ2-6; possibly TRBD2 for D (5 bases). Germline V gene sequence: CDR1 DFQATT, CDR2 SNEGSKA (reference sequence). CDR3 size: 15 residues. V was shortened by 3 bases and J by 0 bases, with 9 bases between the two germline ends. For the CDR3, the DNA is TGCAGTGCTAGTAGCGACCTCTCTGGGGCCAACGTCCTGACTTTC. Its translation: CSASSDLSGANVLTF.

The DNA for the CDR3 is TGTGCCAGCAGCTTAGATTACGGGAGGGTTGACTATGGCTACACCTTC. It specifies CASSLDYGRVDYGYTF. V usage is TRBV5-4 and J usage is TRBJ1-2, with D hard to call. Germline-derived CDR1 and CDR2 are SGHNT and YYREEE (reference sequence). Deletions cut 2 bases from V and 3 bases from J, with 17 bases between. The CDR3 covers 16 residues.

This chain links TRBV30 with TRBJ1-5; D perhaps matches TRBD1 (6 bases). The CDR3 has 15 residues. V lost 0 bases and J 7 bases, leaving 16 bases between the germline ends. Germline loops: CDR1 GTSNPN, CDR2 SVGIG (reference sequence). The CDR3 DNA reads TGTGCCTGGAGTGTACCCCCGACAGGCTCCCAGCCCCAGCATTTT. It encodes CAWSVPPTGSQPQHF.